This T cell receptor beta chain was sequenced in a study of blood T cell repertoires in COVID-19. About the research overall: Material from acute and convalescent COVID-19 was sourced from the United States, Italy and Spain. Sample material is recorded as cDNA or gDNA derived from T cells, B-cell-depleted T cells, or PBMCs.

Authors' data handling: Scientists estimated how many nucleated cells there were by amplifying reference gene primers. Profiling relied on immunoSEQ multiplex PCR, and the TCRdb table lists in-frame clones only, not all of them. The D gene and trimming were derived from the DNA, and the V and J assignments and clone size from that table. The data hold under 250,000 clones, with 83% observed a single time. The CDR3 runs 12 residues. Germline loops: CDR1 MDHEN, CDR2 SYDVKM. The V end was cut by 6 bases, the J end by 6 bases, with 11 bases between. The chain uses TRBV28 and TRBJ2-5, with D maybe TRBD1 (5 bases). The sequencing sample was made of peripheral blood. The origin of this receptor is a human donor in a cohort sampled during active COVID-19. In DNA form, the CDR3 reads TGTGCCAGCAGCCCGGCAGGGAAGACCCAGTACTTC. Translation: CASSPAGKTQYF.